This TCR beta chain was profiled in a study of cytomegalovirus exposure and HLA in healthy donors. Turning to the study itself: Across around 400 genotyped donors, 81% landed in the Caucasian-associated ancestry cluster. Study-wide results and caveats: Specificity for CMV antigens was confirmed in vitro for a few of the CMV-associated chains. Association of a missense DCLRE1C variant with TCR beta V- and J-gene trimming was reported in a later analysis.

The CDR3 is made up of 15 amino acids. V was clipped by 4 bases and J by 14 bases; unmatched bases: 19. Germline CDR1 and CDR2: LNHDA and SQIVND (reference sequence). A remark on this clone: The antigen remains unidentified.

13 Jbeta primers and 60 Vbeta primers were used for the PCR. Clones were read by immunoSEQ multiplex PCR, and TCRdb kept only the in-frame ones, dropping some. The sample has 55,000 to 75,000 clones. The chain uses TRBV19 and TRBJ1-2; 7 nucleotides line up with TRBD1. The sample taken for sequencing was PBMCs. The sequence derives from a male donor in good health and CMV-seronegative. CDR3 nucleotide sequence: TGTGCCAGTAGTACGACAGGCGGGACAGACCCCCTTCTGACCTTC. Translation gives CASSTTGGTDPLLTF.